This T cell receptor beta chain appears in the sequencing data of a study of blood T cell repertoires in COVID-19. This CDR3 is built from 15 residues. V was clipped by 3 bases and J by 7 bases; unmatched bases: 7. Germline assignment: CDR1 SGDLS and CDR2 YYNGEE. Only a few counts were recorded for this clone. Clones were sequenced by immunoSEQ multiplex PCR, and TCRdb holds only the in-frame ones, with some missing. The table records roughly 48,000 clones, about nine tenths of them present only once. The chain has TRBV9 and TRBJ1-4; 9 bases line up with TRBD1. The receptor comes from a human donor in a cohort sampled during active COVID-19. Material: peripheral blood. The CDR3 loop reads CASSAGQGGGEKLFF. The CDR3 bases are TGTGCCAGCAGCGCGGGACAGGGAGGAGGTGAAAAACTGTTTTTT.